A selection of T cell receptor beta chains follows, all from one sample in a study of T cells in Graves' hyperthyroidism and ophthalmopathy. Via MiXCR, TCRdb re-called the multiplex PCR reads, giving one row per CDR3 protein. The sample includes around 360,000 distinct CDR3 sequences, 13% to 15% of them seen just once. Specimen: blood. These TCRs come from a woman aged 60-75 years with Graves' ophthalmopathy. The CDR3 runs from the conserved cysteine through the conserved F or W. The D gene is left open where the match is weak. The size field is filled for only some rows; it gives once, few, many or a size class.

D gene	V gene	J gene	clone size	CDR3 protein	CDR3 DNA
NA	TRBV19	TRBJ2-3	few	CASSIRGPAGTDTQYF	TGTGCCAGTAGTATACGGGGACCCGCGGGCACAGATACGCAGTATTTT
NA	TRBV20-1	TRBJ2-1	many	CSAGTLIGTGYNEQFF	TGCAGTGCTGGAACATTAATCGGGACTGGATACAATGAGCAGTTCTTC
TRBD2	TRBV28	TRBJ2-1	many	CASSPGLAEVPGGNEQFF	TGTGCCAGCAGTCCGGGACTAGCGGAGGTCCCGGGGGGGAATGAGCAGTTCTTC
NA	TRBV4-1	TRBJ2-4	NA	CASSQDRQFGQYF	TGCGCCAGCAGCCAAGATAGGCAGTTCGGTCAGTACTTC
NA	TRBV3-1	TRBJ1-2	many	CASSRIIRGRYGYTF	TGTGCCAGCAGCCGTATCATCCGGGGCCGATATGGCTACACCTTC
NA	TRBV6-1	TRBJ1-5	many	CASSALLGGNQPQHF	TGTGCCAGCAGTGCTCTTCTAGGGGGCAATCAGCCCCAGCATTTT
TRBD2	TRBV7-8	TRBJ2-2	NA	CASNLWGGKHTGELFF	TGTGCCAGCAACCTTTGGGGGGGAAAGCACACCGGGGAGCTGTTTTTT
NA	TRBV20-1	TRBJ2-7	many	CSASRISGSLREQYF	TGCAGTGCTAGTCGGATAAGCGGGTCCCTCCGCGAGCAGTACTTC
TRBD1	TRBV6-5	TRBJ2-7	many	CASSYRGQGVTSGYYEQYF	TGTGCCAGCAGTTACAGGGGACAGGGGGTGACTAGCGGATACTACGAGCAGTACTTC
NA	TRBV12-3/TRBV12-4	TRBJ2-6	many	CASSRTGTGANVLTF	TGTGCCAGCAGCCGAACAGGGACTGGGGCCAACGTCCTGACTTTC
NA	TRBV10-3	TRBJ1-3	NA	CAISDVNSGNTIYF	TGTGCCATCAGTGATGTTAACTCTGGAAACACCATATATTTT
TRBD2	TRBV28	TRBJ2-1	many	CASRPTGTTDYNEQFF	TGTGCCAGCAGGCCAACCGGGACTACCGACTACAATGAGCAGTTCTTC
TRBD2	TRBV6-2/TRBV6-3	TRBJ2-3	many	CASSYLAGGPNTDTQYF	TGTGCCAGCAGTTACCTAGCGGGAGGGCCGAACACAGATACGCAGTATTTT
NA	TRBV19	TRBJ2-3	NA	CASSLTATGDTQYF	TGTGCCAGTAGTCTCACCGCGACTGGAGATACGCAGTATTTT
NA	TRBV28	TRBJ2-5	many	CAAGGGGKYQETQYF	TGTGCCGCCGGAGGAGGCGGGAAGTACCAAGAGACCCAGTACTTC
NA	TRBV5-4	TRBJ2-6	NA	CASSPQGRGANVLTF	TGTGCCAGCAGCCCCCAGGGGCGGGGGGCCAACGTCCTGACTTTC
NA	TRBV12-3/TRBV12-4	TRBJ1-1	NA	CASRLKRSYTEAFF	TGTGCCAGCAGACTAAAACGGAGTTACACTGAAGCTTTCTTT
NA	TRBV18	TRBJ2-5	many	CASSPSLETQYF	TGTGCCAGCTCACCGTCCCTGGAGACCCAGTACTTC
NA	TRBV15	TRBJ2-2	NA	CATSDPRFGGPGGELFF	TGTGCCACCAGCGATCCACGGTTCGGCGGGCCTGGCGGGGAGCTGTTTTTT
TRBD2	TRBV24-1	TRBJ2-5	many	CATSEWTSGLQETQYF	TGTGCCACCAGTGAATGGACTAGCGGGCTACAAGAGACCCAGTACTTC
NA	TRBV28	TRBJ2-5	once	CASSIRTPNGETQYF	TGTGCCAGCAGTATCCGGACCCCCAATGGGGAGACCCAGTACTTC
NA	TRBV25-1	TRBJ1-2	NA	CASSEYASGNYGYTF	TGTGCCAGCAGTGAATATGCGTCCGGTAACTATGGCTACACCTTC
TRBD1	TRBV30	TRBJ2-1	many	CAWSVIGTGTQEQFF	TGTGCCTGGAGTGTTATCGGGACAGGGACCCAGGAGCAGTTCTTC
TRBD1	TRBV28	TRBJ2-5	many	CASSKQGRETQYF	TGTGCCAGCAGCAAACAGGGGCGGGAGACCCAGTACTTC
TRBD2	TRBV7-6	TRBJ2-7	few	CASSLEAGAEQYF	TGTGCCAGCAGCTTAGAAGCGGGGGCCGAGCAGTACTTC
NA	TRBV20-1	TRBJ1-5	many	CSAVQATRQPQHF	TGCAGTGCTGTACAGGCGACCAGACAGCCCCAGCATTTT
NA	TRBV2	TRBJ2-1	many	CATRASDYNEQFF	TGTGCCACCCGCGCTAGCGACTACAATGAGCAGTTCTTC
TRBD1	TRBV5-1	TRBJ1-2	many	CASSRDSSNYGYTF	TGCGCCAGCAGCCGGGACAGCTCTAACTATGGCTACACCTTC
NA	TRBV29-1	TRBJ1-2	NA	CSVEGVPAPRDGYTF	TGCAGCGTTGAAGGTGTCCCAGCTCCCAGAGATGGCTACACCTTC
NA	TRBV11-1	TRBJ2-7	many	CASSLEPSTYEQYF	TGTGCCAGCAGCTTAGAGCCGTCGACCTACGAGCAGTACTTC
NA	TRBV27	TRBJ2-6	many	CASSGNWEGANVLTF	TGTGCCAGCAGTGGGAATTGGGAGGGGGCCAACGTCCTGACTTTC
TRBD2	TRBV20-1	TRBJ2-3	NA	CSSRLAGGTDTQYF	TGCAGTTCCAGACTAGCGGGAGGGACAGATACGCAGTATTTT
TRBD2	TRBV3-1	TRBJ2-2	NA	CASSPTSGGFHTGELFF	TGTGCCAGCAGCCCTACTAGCGGAGGGTTCCACACCGGGGAGCTGTTTTTT
TRBD1	TRBV7-9	TRBJ2-1	many	CASSTGTGSYNEQFF	TGTGCCAGCAGCACCGGGACAGGATCCTACAATGAGCAGTTCTTC
NA	TRBV6-2/TRBV6-3	TRBJ1-2	NA	CASTEPTYSGYTF	TGTGCCAGCACCGAGCCGACGTACAGCGGCTACACCTTC
NA	TRBV19	TRBJ2-7	few	CASSIGQDYEQYF	TGTGCCAGTAGTATAGGACAGGACTACGAGCAGTACTTC
TRBD1	TRBV5-1	TRBJ2-1	many	CASSDRVGTYNEQFF	TGCGCCAGCTCCGACAGGGTGGGGACCTACAATGAGCAGTTCTTC
NA	TRBV18	TRBJ1-6	NA	CASSPAGPFVESALPF	TGTGCCAGCTCACCGGCAGGGCCGTTCGTAGAATCAGCCCTCCCCTTT
TRBD1	TRBV9	TRBJ2-5	few	CASSVDRGPSETQYF	TGTGCCAGCAGCGTAGACAGGGGACCCTCAGAGACCCAGTACTTC
TRBD2	TRBV7-2	TRBJ2-2	many	CASIDSGRGTGELFF	TGTGCCAGCATCGATAGCGGGAGGGGCACCGGGGAGCTGTTTTTT
TRBD2	TRBV9	TRBJ2-1	many	CASSVAGRLAGVDEQFF	TGTGCCAGCAGCGTAGCAGGGCGACTAGCGGGAGTCGATGAGCAGTTCTTC
NA	TRBV7-2	TRBJ2-7	many	CASSFGTEQYF	TGTGCCAGCAGCTTCGGGACAGAGCAGTACTTC
NA	TRBV10-3	TRBJ2-7	NA	CAISSPGRYHEQYF	TGTGCCATCAGTAGCCCCGGTAGGTACCACGAGCAGTACTTC
NA	TRBV24-1	TRBJ1-2	many	CATSDLRGYTF	TGTGCCACCAGTGATCTCCGGGGCTACACCTTC
TRBD1	TRBV6-1	TRBJ2-7	few	CASSRGDRVSYEQYF	TGTGCCAGCAGCCGCGGGGACAGGGTATCCTACGAGCAGTACTTC
TRBD2	TRBV24-1	TRBJ2-1	NA	CATSEKGLAVGGEQFF	TGTGCCACCAGTGAAAAGGGACTAGCGGTGGGGGGTGAGCAGTTCTTC
TRBD1	TRBV28	TRBJ2-2	NA	CASSLRDRGAGELFF	TGTGCCAGCAGTTTGCGGGACAGGGGAGCCGGGGAGCTGTTTTTT
NA	TRBV10-2	TRBJ1-3	NA	CASSERGGESGNTIYF	TGCGCCAGCAGTGAGAGGGGCGGGGAATCTGGAAACACCATATATTTT
TRBD1	TRBV28	TRBJ2-1	many	CASSSGTGHDEQFF	TGTGCCAGCAGTTCCGGGACAGGGCACGATGAGCAGTTCTTC
NA	TRBV6-1	TRBJ2-7	many	CASSPGSPVHEQYF	TGTGCCAGCAGCCCCGGGTCCCCGGTTCACGAGCAGTACTTC
NA	TRBV18	TRBJ1-1	many	CASSPLGSEAFF	TGTGCCAGCTCACCATTGGGGAGTGAAGCTTTCTTT
TRBD2	TRBV20-1	TRBJ2-5	many	CSASSDPASGRVETQYF	TGCAGTGCTAGTTCCGACCCGGCTAGCGGGAGAGTGGAGACCCAGTACTTC
NA	TRBV28	TRBJ1-1	few	CASSASRNPNTEAFF	TGTGCCAGCAGTGCGTCCAGGAACCCGAACACTGAAGCTTTCTTT
NA	TRBV4-1	TRBJ2-3	many	CASSQDLRPDTQYF	TGCGCCAGCAGCCAAGATCTACGTCCCGATACGCAGTATTTT
NA	TRBV11-2	TRBJ2-1	many	CASSLAGNEGYNEQFF	TGTGCCAGCAGCTTAGCGGGTAACGAGGGCTACAATGAGCAGTTCTTC